This TCR beta chain was sequenced during a study of identical twins. A single record per CDR3 protein comes from TCRdb applying MiXCR to the 5' RACE reads. The profile covers about 530,000 distinct CDR3 sequences, with over 12% appearing a single time and nearly 0.45% taken by the ten largest. This clonotype was found a few times. After removal of 0 bases from V and 2 bases from J, the junction contained 6 bases not matched to a gene. The CDR3 is 17 residues long. Germline-derived CDR1 and CDR2 are ENHRY and SYGVKD. These data were also reused for a study on yellow fever vaccine responses in identical twins. As that study records: Twins' vaccine T cell responses reportedly seemed partly convergent and partly personalized.

This chain uses TRBV10-3 with TRBJ2-3, with 9 bases lining up with TRBD1. The sequencing sample was made of CD4+ T cells sorted from blood. This TCR came from a woman between 18 and 30 years old in good health. CDR3 loop: CAISESWDRVSTDTQYF. CDR3 coding DNA: TGTGCCATCAGTGAGTCGTGGGACAGGGTTTCCACAGATACGCAGTATTTT.